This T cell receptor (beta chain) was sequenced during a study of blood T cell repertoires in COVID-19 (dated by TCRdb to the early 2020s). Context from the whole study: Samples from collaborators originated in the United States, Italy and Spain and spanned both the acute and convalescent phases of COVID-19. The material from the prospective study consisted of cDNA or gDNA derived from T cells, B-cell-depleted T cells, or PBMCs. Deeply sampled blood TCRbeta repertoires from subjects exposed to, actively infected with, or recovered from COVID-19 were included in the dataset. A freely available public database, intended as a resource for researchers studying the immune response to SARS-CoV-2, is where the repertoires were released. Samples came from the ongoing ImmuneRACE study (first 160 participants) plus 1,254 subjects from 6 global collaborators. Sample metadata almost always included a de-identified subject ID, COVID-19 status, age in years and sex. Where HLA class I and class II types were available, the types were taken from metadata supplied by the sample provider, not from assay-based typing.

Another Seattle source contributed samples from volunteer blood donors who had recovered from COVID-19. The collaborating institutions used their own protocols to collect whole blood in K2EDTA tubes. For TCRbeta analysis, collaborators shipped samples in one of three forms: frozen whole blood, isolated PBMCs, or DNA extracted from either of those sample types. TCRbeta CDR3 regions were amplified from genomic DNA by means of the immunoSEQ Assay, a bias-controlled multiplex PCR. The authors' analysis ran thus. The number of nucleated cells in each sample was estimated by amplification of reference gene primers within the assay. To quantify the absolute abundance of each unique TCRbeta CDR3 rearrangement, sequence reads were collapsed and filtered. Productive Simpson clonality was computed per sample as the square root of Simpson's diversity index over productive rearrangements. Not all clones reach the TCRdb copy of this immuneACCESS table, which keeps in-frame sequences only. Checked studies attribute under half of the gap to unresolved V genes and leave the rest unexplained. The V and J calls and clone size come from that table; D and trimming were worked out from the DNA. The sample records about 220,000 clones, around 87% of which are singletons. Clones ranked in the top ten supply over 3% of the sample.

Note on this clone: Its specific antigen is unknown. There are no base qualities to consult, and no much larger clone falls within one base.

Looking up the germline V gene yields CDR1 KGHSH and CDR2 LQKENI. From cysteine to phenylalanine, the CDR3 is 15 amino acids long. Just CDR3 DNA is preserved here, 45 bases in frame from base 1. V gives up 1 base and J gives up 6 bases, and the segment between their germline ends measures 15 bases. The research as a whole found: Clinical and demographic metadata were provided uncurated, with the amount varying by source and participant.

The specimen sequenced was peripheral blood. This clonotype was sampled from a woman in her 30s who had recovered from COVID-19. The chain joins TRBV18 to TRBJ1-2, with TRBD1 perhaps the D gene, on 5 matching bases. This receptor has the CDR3 CASSPRGGREDGYTF. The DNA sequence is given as TGTGCCAGCTCACCACGGGGCGGCAGGGAAGATGGCTACACCTTC.